This entry lists 14 T cell receptor beta chains sequenced from one sample in a study of blood T cell repertoires in COVID-19. Produced via immunoSEQ multiplex PCR; TCRdb's table is partial and in-frame only. The data contain some 150,000 clones, 86% of them singletons. The source material was peripheral blood. These receptors were collected from an older man with acute or convalescent COVID-19.

The chain recombines TRBV19 with TRBJ1-4, with 10 bases that match TRBD1. CDR1 is LNHDA and CDR2 is SQIVND in the germline V gene (reference sequence). After removal of 7 bases from V and 7 bases from J, the junction contained 9 bases not matched to a gene. There are 15 residues in the CDR3. The CDR3 reads CASTPRRTGGEKLFF. Here the CDR3 DNA reads TGTGCCAGTACCCCGCGGAGGACAGGGGGTGAAAAACTGTTTTTT.

This clone was observed a single time. The rearrangement uses TRBV5-1 and TRBJ2-2; TRBD1 aligns across 8 bases. This CDR3 has 15 residues. V shed 4 bases and J 2 bases; nucleotides not matched to a gene: 4. The germline CDR1 and CDR2 sequences are SGHRS and YFSETQ. The CDR3 sequence is CASSADRGNTGELFF. The CDR3 nucleotides are TGCGCCAGCAGCGCCGACAGGGGAAACACCGGGGAGCTGTTTTTT.

The genes are TRBV3-1 (or the pseudogene TRBV3-2) and TRBJ1-1, with 8 bases fitting TRBD1. The CDR3 is made up of 14 amino acids. Germline V gives CDR1 LGHDT, CDR2 YNNKEL (reference sequence). J was trimmed by 4 bases and V by 3 bases; bases with no gene match: 4. The DNA of the CDR3 is TGTGCCAGCAGCCATCTTACAGGGGGCACTGAAGCTTTCTTT. The encoded protein is CASSHLTGGTEAFF.

The rearrangement uses TRBV20-1 and TRBJ1-3; D might be TRBD1 (6 bases). Germline V gene sequence: CDR1 DFQATT, CDR2 SNEGSKA (reference sequence). The CDR3 covers 13 residues. V was cut by 3 bases and J by 2 bases, with 8 bases left in between. DNA of the CDR3: TGCAGTGCTAGTGCAGGGGCTGGAAACACCATATATTTT. It yields the protein CSASAGAGNTIYF.

The chain is built from TRBV2 and TRBJ1-2; no reliable D call. Germline assignment: CDR1 SNHLY and CDR2 FYNNEI. The CDR3 is 14 amino acids. The V gene lost 4 bases and the J gene lost 3 bases, with 12 bases spanning the gap. CDR3: CASSGEITDYGYTF. The CDR3 bases are TGTGCCAGCAGTGGGGAGATTACGGACTATGGCTACACCTTC.

Many counts were recorded for this clone. This chain connects TRBV11-2 to TRBJ2-5, with a possible D match to TRBD1 (5 bases). Germline CDR1 and CDR2: SGHAT and FQNNGV. The CDR3 spans 16 residues. Trimming took off 4 bases at V and 5 bases at J, with 20 bases between the two ends. The CDR3 nucleotides are TGTGCCAGCAGCTCACTCCGAGGCAGGGCGGTGGAGACCCAGTACTTC. It encodes CASSSLRGRAVETQYF.

This clone was recorded once. The V and J genes are TRBV30 and TRBJ2-3, with 9 bases lining up with TRBD1. Germline CDR1 and CDR2: GTSNPN and SVGIG (reference sequence). The CDR3 loop spans 13 amino acids. Unmatched junction bases numbered 6, after V lost 5 bases and J lost 6 bases. The DNA of the CDR3 is TGTGCCTGGGACAGGGGGGCACGGGATACGCAGTATTTT. This translates into CAWDRGARDTQYF. Complete variable domain (other parts from reference TRBV30 and TRBJ2-3): SQTIHQWPATLVQPVGSPLSLECTVEGTSNPNLYWYRQAAGRGLQLLFYSVGIGQISSEVPQNLSASRPQDRQFILSSKKLLLSDSGFYLCAWDRGARDTQYFGPGTRLTVL.

This sequence joins TRBV6-5 and TRBJ1-2; a weak D match, TRBD1 (6 bases). V was clipped by 6 bases and J by 3 bases, with 14 bases between them. This CDR3 has 14 residues. From germline, CDR1 is MNHEY and CDR2 SVGAGI. CDR3: CASSPRGGDYGYTF. DNA for the CDR3: TGTGCCAGCAGCCCCAGGGGTGGAGACTATGGCTACACCTTC.

V gene TRBV7-6 combines with J gene TRBJ2-7; 12 bases agree with TRBD1. Germline CDR1 SGHVS, CDR2 FNYEAQ. The length of the CDR3 is 16 residues. With V trimmed by 5 bases and J by 6 bases, 11 bases remained unmatched. The CDR3 loop is CASSLTGQGARSEQYF. Here the CDR3 DNA reads TGTGCCAGCAGCCTCACGGGACAGGGGGCGCGGAGCGAGCAGTACTTC.

V usage is TRBV9 and J usage is TRBJ2-7; 7 bases are shared with TRBD1. This CDR3 is 18 amino acids long. Germline V gives CDR1 SGDLS, CDR2 YYNGEE. V was pared by 0 bases and J by 3 bases, with 15 bases of the junction left unmatched. CDR3 residues: CASSVVRPSGTDFYEQYF. DNA of the CDR3: TGTGCCAGCAGCGTAGTTCGGCCTTCCGGGACAGATTTCTACGAGCAGTACTTC.

The chain combines TRBV27 with TRBJ1-2; 7 nucleotides line up with TRBD1. V trimming: 3 bases; J trimming: 7 bases; junction bases outside the gene matches: 2. This CDR3 has 12 residues. Germline V gene data show CDR1 as MNHEY and CDR2 as SMNVEV (reference sequence). The CDR3 is CASSFKGAGYTF. The CDR3 nucleotides read TGTGCCAGCAGTTTCAAGGGGGCTGGCTACACCTTC.

The CDR3 here is CASSVVAGAVSEQFF. CDR3 sequence (DNA): TGTGCCAGCAGCGTAGTGGCGGGGGCGGTAAGTGAGCAGTTCTTC. The J gene is TRBJ2-1, the V gene TRBV9, with D perhaps TRBD2 (7 bases). The CDR3 spans 15 residues. V lost 0 bases and J 9 bases, leaving 16 bases between the germline ends. Germline lookup yields CDR1 SGDLS and CDR2 YYNGEE.

This sequence joins TRBV9 and TRBJ2-1, with TRBD2 as a possible D gene (6 bases). The V end was cut by 2 bases, the J end by 0 bases, with 12 bases between. Per germline, CDR1 SGDLS and CDR2 YYNGEE. The CDR3 is 16 amino acids. This CDR3 reads CASSVMAGSSYNEQFF. CDR3 nucleotides: TGTGCCAGCAGCGTCATGGCGGGGAGCTCCTACAATGAGCAGTTCTTC.

This chain uses TRBV7-3 with TRBJ2-7, with TRBD2 matching 8 bases. V was pared by 5 bases and J by 2 bases, with 5 bases of the junction left unmatched. CDR1 and CDR2 (germline): SGHTA, FQGTGA. This CDR3 contains 14 residues. CDR3 loop: CASSLAGSPYEQYF. The CDR3 region has the DNA TGTGCCAGCAGCCTAGCGGGTTCTCCCTACGAGCAGTACTTC.